This T cell receptor (beta chain) was observed in a study of regulatory T cells in long-lasting Graves disease. This clonotype has a count of ten or more. Its antigen is not identified. Specified time point: newly diagnosed GD, antithyroid drugs for less than 3 months. RNA from PBMCs was the source of the TCR library. V dropped 3 bases and J dropped 2 bases, with 8 bases sitting between them. The CDR3 spans 14 residues. Germline loops: CDR1 MNHEY, CDR2 SVGAGI. Combining iRepertoire HTBI primers with Arm-PCR of CDR3 regions, the authors built TCR beta libraries. TCRdb recomputed calls from the multiplex PCR reads with MiXCR, one row per CDR3 protein. The sample lists roughly 260,000 distinct CDR3 sequences, about 20% occurring once. General study points: Relative to newly diagnosed Graves' patients, persistent ones had lower TCR diversity.

Another study also made use of these data, one on T cells in Graves' hyperthyroidism and ophthalmopathy. That investigation notes: The HTBI primer set was used in a first-round RT-PCR of the TCR CDR3. Among thyroid clonotypes expanded above 0.001, most also appeared in blood.

The sequence came from a woman in her twenties or thirties with Graves disease. The chain couples TRBV6-5 to TRBJ2-1; no firm D call. This specimen was peripheral blood mononuclear cells (PBMCs), taken at new diagnosis, from a patient treated with antithyroid drugs. The CDR3 region has the DNA TGTGCCAGCAGTTATTTTGGCCCCTACAATGAGCAGTTCTTC. Its protein is CASSYFGPYNEQFF.